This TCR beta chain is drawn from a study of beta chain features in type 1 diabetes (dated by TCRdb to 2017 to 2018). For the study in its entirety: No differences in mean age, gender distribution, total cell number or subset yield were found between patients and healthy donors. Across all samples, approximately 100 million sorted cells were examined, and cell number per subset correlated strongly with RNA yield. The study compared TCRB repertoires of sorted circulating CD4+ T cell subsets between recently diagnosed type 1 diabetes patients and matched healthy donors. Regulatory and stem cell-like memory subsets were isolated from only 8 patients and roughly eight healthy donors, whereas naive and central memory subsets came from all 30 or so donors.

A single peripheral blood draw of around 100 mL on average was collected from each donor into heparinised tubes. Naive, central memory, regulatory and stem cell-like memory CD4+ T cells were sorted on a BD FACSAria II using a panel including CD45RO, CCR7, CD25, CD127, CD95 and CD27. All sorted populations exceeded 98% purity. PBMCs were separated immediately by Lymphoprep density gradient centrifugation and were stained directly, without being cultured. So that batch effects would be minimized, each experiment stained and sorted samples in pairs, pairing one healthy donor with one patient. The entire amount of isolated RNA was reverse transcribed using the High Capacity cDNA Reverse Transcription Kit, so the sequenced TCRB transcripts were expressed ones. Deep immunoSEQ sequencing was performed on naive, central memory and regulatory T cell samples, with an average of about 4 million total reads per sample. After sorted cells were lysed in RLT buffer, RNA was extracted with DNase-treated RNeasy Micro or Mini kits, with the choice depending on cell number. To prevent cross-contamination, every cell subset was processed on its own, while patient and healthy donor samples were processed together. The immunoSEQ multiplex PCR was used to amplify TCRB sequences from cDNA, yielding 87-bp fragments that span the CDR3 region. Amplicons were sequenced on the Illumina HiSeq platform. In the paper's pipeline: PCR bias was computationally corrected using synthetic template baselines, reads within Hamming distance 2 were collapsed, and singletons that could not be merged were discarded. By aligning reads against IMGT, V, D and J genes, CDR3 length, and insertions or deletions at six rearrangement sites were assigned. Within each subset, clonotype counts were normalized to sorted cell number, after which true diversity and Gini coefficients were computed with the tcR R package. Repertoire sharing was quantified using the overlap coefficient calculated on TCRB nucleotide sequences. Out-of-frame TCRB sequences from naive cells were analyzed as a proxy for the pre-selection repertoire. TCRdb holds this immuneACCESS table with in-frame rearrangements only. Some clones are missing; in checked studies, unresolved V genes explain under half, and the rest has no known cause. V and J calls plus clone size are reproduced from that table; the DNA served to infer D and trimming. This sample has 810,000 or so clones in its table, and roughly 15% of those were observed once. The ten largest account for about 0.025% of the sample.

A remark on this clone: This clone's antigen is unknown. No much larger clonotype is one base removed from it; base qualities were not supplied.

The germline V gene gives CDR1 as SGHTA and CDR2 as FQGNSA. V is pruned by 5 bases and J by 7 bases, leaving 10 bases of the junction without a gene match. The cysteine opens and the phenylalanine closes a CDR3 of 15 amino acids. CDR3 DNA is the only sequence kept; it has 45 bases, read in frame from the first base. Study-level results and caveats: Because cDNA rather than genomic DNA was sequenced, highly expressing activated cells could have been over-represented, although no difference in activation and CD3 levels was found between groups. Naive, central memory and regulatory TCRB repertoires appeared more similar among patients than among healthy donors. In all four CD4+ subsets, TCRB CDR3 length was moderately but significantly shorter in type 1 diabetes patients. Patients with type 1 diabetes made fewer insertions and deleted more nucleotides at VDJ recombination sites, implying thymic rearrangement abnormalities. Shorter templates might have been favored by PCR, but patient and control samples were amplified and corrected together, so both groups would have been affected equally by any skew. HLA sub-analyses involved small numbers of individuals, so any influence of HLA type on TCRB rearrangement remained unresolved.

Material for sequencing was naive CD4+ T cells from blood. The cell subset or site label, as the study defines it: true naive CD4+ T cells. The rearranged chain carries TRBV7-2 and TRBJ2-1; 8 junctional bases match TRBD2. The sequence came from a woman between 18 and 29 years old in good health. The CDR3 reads CASSLDGAGGNEQFF. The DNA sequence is TGTGCCAGCAGCCTGGACGGGGCGGGAGGAAATGAGCAGTTCTTC.